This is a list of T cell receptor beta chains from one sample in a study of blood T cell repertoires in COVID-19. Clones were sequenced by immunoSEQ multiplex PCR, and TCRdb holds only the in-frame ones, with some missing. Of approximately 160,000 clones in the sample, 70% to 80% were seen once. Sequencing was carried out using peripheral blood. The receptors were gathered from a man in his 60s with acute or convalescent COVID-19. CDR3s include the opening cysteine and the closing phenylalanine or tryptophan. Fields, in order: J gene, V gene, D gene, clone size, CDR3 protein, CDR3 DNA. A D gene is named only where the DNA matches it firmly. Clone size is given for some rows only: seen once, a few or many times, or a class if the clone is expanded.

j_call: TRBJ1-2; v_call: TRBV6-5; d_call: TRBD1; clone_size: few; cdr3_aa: CASRQGAFVYGYTF; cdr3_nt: TGTGCCAGCAGACAGGGGGCGTTCGTCTATGGCTACACCTTC
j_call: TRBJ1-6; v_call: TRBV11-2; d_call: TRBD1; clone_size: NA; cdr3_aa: CASSAQGGNSPLHF; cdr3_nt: TGTGCCAGCAGCGCACAGGGGGGTAATTCACCCCTCCACTTT
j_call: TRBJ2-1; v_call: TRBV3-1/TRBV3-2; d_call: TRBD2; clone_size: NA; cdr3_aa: CASSQVLAAYNEQFF; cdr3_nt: TGTGCCAGCAGCCAAGTACTAGCGGCGTACAATGAGCAGTTCTTC
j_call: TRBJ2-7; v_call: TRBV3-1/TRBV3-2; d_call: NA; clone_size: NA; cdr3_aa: CASSPRFSSYEQYF; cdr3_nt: TGTGCCAGCAGCCCTAGGTTCAGCTCCTACGAGCAGTACTTC
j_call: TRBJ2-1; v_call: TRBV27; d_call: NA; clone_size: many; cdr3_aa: CASSLQAYNEQFF; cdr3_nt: TGTGCCAGCAGTCTACAGGCGTACAATGAGCAGTTCTTC
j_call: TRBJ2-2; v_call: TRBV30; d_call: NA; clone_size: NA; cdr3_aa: CAFSGGLDTGELFF; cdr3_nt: TGTGCCTTCTCCGGAGGGCTGGACACCGGGGAGCTGTTTTTT
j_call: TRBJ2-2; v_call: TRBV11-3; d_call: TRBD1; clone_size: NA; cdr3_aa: CASSPPGTGGGTGELFF; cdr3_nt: TGTGCCAGCAGCCCGCCCGGGACAGGGGGAGGCACCGGGGAGCTGTTTTTT
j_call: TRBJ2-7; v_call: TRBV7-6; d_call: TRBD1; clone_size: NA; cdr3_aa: CASSHGQGVPYEQYF; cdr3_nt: TGTGCCAGCAGCCACGGACAGGGGGTCCCCTACGAGCAGTACTTC
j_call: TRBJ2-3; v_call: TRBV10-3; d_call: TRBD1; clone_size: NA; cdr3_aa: CAISDLRGSSTDTQYF; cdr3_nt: TGTGCCATCAGTGACCTCAGGGGGTCTAGCACAGATACGCAGTATTTT
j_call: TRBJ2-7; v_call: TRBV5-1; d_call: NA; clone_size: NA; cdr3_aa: CASSRTRQDSYEQYF; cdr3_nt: TGCGCCAGCAGCCGTACCCGACAGGACTCCTACGAGCAGTACTTC
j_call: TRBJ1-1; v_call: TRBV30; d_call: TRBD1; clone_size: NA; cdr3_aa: CAWSVQGMNTEAFF; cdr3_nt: TGTGCCTGGAGTGTACAGGGGATGAACACTGAAGCTTTCTTT
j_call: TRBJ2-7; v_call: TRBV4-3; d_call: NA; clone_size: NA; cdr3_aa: CASSQEWRQASSYEQYF; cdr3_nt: TGCGCCAGCAGCCAAGAATGGCGACAGGCAAGCTCCTACGAGCAGTACTTC
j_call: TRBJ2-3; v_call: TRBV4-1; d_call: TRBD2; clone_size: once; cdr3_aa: CASSQEWRGGDTQYF; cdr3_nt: TGCGCCAGCAGCCAAGAATGGCGGGGGGGGGATACGCAGTATTTT
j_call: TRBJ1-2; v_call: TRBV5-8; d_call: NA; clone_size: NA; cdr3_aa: CASSSPNRDGYGYTF; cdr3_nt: TGTGCCAGCAGCTCGCCTAACAGGGACGGCTATGGCTACACCTTC
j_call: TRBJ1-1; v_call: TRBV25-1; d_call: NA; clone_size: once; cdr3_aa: CASSVRGDTEAFF; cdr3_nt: TGTGCCAGCAGTGTTCGGGGGGACACTGAAGCTTTCTTT
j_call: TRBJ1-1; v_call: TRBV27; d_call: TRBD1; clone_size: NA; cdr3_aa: CASWRADRGDSEAFF; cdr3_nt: TGTGCCAGCTGGCGGGCCGACAGGGGGGATTCTGAAGCTTTCTTT
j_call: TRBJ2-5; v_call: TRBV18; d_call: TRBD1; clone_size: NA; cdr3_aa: CASSPPTGEGETQYF; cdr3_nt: TGTGCCAGCTCACCACCGACAGGGGAAGGGGAGACCCAGTACTTC
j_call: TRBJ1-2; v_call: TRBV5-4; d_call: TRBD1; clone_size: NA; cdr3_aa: CASSYGTGGAYGYTF; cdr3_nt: TGTGCCAGCAGCTATGGCACAGGGGGCGCCTATGGCTACACCTTC
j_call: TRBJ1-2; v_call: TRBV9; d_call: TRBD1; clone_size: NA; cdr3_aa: CASSPRTGPGYTF; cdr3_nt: TGTGCCAGCAGCCCGAGGACAGGCCCTGGCTACACCTTC
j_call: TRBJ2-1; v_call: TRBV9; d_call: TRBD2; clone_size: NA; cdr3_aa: CASSFPGLAGSNEQFF; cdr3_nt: TGTGCCAGCAGCTTTCCCGGACTAGCGGGGAGCAATGAGCAGTTCTTC
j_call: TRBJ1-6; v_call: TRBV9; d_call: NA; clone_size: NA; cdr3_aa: CASSVGVYDSPLHF; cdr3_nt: TGTGCCAGCAGCGTGGGCGTTTATGATTCACCCCTCCACTTT
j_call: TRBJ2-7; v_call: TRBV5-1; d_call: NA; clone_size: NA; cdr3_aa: CASSFGQGPYEQYF; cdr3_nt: TGCGCCAGCAGCTTTGGCCAGGGTCCCTACGAGCAGTACTTC
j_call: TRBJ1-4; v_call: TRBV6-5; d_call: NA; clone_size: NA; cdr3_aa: CASRRQGIGGEKLFF; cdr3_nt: TGTGCCAGCAGGCGTCAGGGAATAGGTGGTGAAAAACTGTTTTTT
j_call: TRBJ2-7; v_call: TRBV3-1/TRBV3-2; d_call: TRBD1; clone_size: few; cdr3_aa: CASSQAPGQAYEQYF; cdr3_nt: TGTGCCAGCAGCCAGGCCCCGGGACAGGCCTACGAGCAGTACTTC
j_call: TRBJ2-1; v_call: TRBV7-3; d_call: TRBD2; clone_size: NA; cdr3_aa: CASSPTSGGARNEQFF; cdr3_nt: TGTGCCAGCAGCCCAACTAGCGGGGGGGCTAGGAATGAGCAGTTCTTC
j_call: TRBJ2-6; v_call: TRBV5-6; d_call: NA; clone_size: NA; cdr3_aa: CASSGTEASAAAGANVLTF; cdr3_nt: TGTGCCAGCAGCGGGACTGAGGCCAGCGCCGCGGCTGGGGCCAACGTCCTGACTTTC
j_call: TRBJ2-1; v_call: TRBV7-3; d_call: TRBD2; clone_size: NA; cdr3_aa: CASSLDGGAPNEQFF; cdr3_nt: TGTGCCAGCAGCTTAGACGGGGGGGCGCCCAATGAGCAGTTCTTC
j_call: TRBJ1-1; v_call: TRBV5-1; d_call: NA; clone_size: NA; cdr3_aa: CASRIGNTEAFF; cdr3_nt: TGCGCCAGCAGGATCGGGAACACTGAAGCTTTCTTT
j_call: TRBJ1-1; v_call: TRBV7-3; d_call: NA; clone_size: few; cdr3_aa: CASSPRGNTEAFF; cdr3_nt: TGTGCCAGCAGCCCAAGGGGGAACACTGAAGCTTTCTTT
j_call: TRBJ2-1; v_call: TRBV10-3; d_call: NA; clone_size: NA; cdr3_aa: CAISDHTGSSYNEQFF; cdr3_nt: TGTGCCATCAGTGATCATACAGGGAGCTCCTACAATGAGCAGTTCTTC
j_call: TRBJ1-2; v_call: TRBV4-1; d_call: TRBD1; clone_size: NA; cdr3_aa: CASSQEGQGYYGYTF; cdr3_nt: TGCGCCAGCAGCCAAGAGGGACAGGGCTACTATGGCTACACCTTC
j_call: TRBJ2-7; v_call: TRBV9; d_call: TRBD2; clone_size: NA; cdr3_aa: CASSVAPAGLPYEQYF; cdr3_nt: TGTGCCAGCAGCGTAGCTCCAGCGGGGCTCCCCTACGAGCAGTACTTC
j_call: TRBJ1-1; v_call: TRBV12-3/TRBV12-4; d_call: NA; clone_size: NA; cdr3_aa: CASSFVDEAFF; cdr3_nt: TGTGCCAGCAGTTTTGTAGATGAAGCTTTCTTT
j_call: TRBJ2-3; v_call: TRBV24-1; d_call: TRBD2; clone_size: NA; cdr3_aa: CATSPRLAGNTDTQYF; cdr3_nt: TGTGCCACCAGCCCCCGACTAGCGGGTAACACAGATACGCAGTATTTT
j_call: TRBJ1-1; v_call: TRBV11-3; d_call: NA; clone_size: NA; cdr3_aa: CASSLSRLNTEAFF; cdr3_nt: TGTGCCAGCAGCTTAAGCAGGCTGAACACTGAAGCTTTCTTT
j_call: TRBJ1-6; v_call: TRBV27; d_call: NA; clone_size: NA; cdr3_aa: CASSRQINSPLHF; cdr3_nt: TGTGCCAGCAGCCGACAAATTAATTCACCCCTCCACTTT
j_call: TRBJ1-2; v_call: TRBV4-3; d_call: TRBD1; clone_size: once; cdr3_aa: CASSQDIDREDGYTF; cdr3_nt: TGCGCCAGCAGCCAAGATATCGACAGGGAGGATGGCTACACCTTC
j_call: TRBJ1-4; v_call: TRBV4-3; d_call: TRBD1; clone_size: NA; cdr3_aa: CASSQAGTGTNEKLFF; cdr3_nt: TGCGCCAGCAGCCAGGCCGGGACAGGAACTAATGAAAAACTGTTTTTT
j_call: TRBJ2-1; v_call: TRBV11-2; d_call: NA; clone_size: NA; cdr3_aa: CASSLGPISYNEQFF; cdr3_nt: TGTGCCAGCAGCTTAGGCCCTATCTCCTACAATGAGCAGTTCTTC
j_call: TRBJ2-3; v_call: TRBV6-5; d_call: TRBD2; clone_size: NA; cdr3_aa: CASSPGGRDTQYF; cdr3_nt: TGTGCCAGCAGCCCGGGGGGGCGGGATACGCAGTATTTT
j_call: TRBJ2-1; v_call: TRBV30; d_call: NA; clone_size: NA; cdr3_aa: CAWSVLGDEQFF; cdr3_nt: TGTGCCTGGAGTGTACTCGGGGATGAGCAGTTCTTC
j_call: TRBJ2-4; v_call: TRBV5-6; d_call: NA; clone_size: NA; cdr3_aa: CASSLISPENIQYF; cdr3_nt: TGTGCCAGCAGCTTGATATCCCCAGAAAACATTCAGTACTTC
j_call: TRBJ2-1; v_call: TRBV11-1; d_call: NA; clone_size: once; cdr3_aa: CASSPQLGYNEQFF; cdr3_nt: TGTGCCAGCAGCCCGCAACTAGGTTACAATGAGCAGTTCTTC
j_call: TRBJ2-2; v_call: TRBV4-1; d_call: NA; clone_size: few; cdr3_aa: CASSLGTLNTGELFF; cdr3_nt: TGCGCCAGCAGCCTCGGGACTCTGAACACCGGGGAGCTGTTTTTT
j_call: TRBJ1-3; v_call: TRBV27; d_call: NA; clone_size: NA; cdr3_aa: CASSPSGGNTIYF; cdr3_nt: TGTGCCAGCAGCCCCTCGGGTGGAAACACCATATATTTT
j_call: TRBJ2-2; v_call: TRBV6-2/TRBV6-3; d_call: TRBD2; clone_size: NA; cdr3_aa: CASSSGLASGELFF; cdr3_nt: TGTGCCAGCAGTTCGGGACTAGCTTCCGGGGAGCTGTTTTTT
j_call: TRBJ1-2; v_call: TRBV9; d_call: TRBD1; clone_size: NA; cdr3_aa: CASSVSTGGAYGYTF; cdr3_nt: TGTGCCAGCAGCGTGAGTACAGGGGGCGCGTATGGCTACACCTTC
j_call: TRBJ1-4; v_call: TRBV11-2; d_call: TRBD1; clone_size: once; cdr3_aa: CASSLTGGINEKLFF; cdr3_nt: TGTGCCAGCAGCTTAACAGGGGGAATTAATGAAAAACTGTTTTTT
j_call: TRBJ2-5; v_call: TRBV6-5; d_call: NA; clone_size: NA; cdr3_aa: CASSYDWTSETQYF; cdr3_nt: TGTGCCAGCAGTTACGACTGGACATCGGAGACCCAGTACTTC
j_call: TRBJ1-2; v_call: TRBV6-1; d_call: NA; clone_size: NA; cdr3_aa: CASSEQQEYGYTF; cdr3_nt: TGTGCCAGCAGTGAACAACAGGAATATGGCTACACCTTC
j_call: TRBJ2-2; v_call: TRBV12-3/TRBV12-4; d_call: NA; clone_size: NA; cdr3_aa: CASSPGDTGELFF; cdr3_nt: TGTGCCAGCAGTCCAGGGGACACCGGGGAGCTGTTTTTT
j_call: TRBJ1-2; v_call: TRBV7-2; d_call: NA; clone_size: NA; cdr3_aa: CASRPLGGDGYTF; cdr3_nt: TGTGCCAGCAGGCCCCTGGGAGGGGATGGCTACACCTTC
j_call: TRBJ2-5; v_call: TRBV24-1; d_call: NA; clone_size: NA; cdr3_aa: CATSDRVAQETQYF; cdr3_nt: TGTGCCACCAGTGACCGGGTCGCCCAAGAGACCCAGTACTTC
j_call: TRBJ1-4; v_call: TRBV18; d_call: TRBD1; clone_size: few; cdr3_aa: CASSALSGTGPNEKLFF; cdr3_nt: TGTGCCAGCTCAGCCCTATCCGGGACAGGGCCTAATGAAAAACTGTTTTTT